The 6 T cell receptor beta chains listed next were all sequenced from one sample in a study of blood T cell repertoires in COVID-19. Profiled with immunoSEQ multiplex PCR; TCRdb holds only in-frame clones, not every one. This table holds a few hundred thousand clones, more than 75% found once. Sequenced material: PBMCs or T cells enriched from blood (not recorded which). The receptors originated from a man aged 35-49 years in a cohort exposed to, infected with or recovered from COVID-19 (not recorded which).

CDR3 DNA sequence: TGTGCCAGCAGCCAAGTCCGCAGGAACACTGAAGCTTTCTTT. It translates to CASSQVRRNTEAFF. The J gene is TRBJ1-1, the V gene TRBV3-1 (or the pseudogene TRBV3-2); unclear D gene. Germline CDR1 reads LGHDT; CDR2 reads YNNKEL (reference sequence). This CDR3 is built from 14 residues. V was shortened by 1 base and J by 1 base, with 7 bases between the two germline ends.

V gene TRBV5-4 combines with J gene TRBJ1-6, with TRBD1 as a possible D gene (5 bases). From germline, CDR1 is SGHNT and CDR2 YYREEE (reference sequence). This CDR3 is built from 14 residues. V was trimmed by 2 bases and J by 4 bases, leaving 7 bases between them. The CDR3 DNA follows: TGTGCCAGCAGCTTACAGGAATATAATTCACCCCTCCACTTT. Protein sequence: CASSLQEYNSPLHF.

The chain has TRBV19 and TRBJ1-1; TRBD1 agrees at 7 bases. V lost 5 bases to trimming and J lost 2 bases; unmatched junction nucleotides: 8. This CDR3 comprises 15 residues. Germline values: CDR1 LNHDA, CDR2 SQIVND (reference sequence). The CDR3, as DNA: TGTGCCAGTAGTGGACGGACAGGAGGAAACACTGAAGCTTTCTTT. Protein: CASSGRTGGNTEAFF. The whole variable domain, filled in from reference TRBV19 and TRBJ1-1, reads DGGITQSPKYLFRKEGQNVTLSCEQNLNHDAMYWYRQDPGQGLRLIYYSQIVNDFQKGDIAEGYSVSREKKESFPLTVTSAQKNPTAFYLCASSGRTGGNTEAFFGQGTRLTVV.

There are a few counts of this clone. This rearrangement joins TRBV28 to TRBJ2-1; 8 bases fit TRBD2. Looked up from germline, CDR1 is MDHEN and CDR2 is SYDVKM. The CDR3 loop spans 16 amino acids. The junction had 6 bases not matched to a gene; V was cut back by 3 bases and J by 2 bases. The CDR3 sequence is CASSFRTSRTYNEQFF. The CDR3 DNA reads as TGTGCCAGCAGTTTTCGGACTAGCCGGACCTACAATGAGCAGTTCTTC.

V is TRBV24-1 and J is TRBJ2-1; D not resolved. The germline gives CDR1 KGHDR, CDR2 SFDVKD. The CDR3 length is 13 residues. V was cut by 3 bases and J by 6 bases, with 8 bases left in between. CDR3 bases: TGTGCCACCAGTGATAGTACAGTCAATGAGCAGTTCTTC. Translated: CATSDSTVNEQFF.

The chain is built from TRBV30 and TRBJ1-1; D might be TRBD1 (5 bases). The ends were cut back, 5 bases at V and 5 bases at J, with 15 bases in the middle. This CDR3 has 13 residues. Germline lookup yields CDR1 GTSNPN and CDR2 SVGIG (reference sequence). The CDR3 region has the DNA TGTGCCTGGGGGAAGGGGTATGAGACTGAAGCTTTCTTT. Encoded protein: CAWGKGYETEAFF.